This record covers a single T cell receptor (beta chain). Its specificity is not known. This specimen belongs to a study of post-analysis software for immune sequencing data. Findings and caveats of the study: Samples from a shared batch, those prepared together, strongly co-clustered by F measure. Controls' normalized Chao1 diversity significantly exceeded that of multiple sclerosis patients. TRBV5-6, TRBV5-1 and TRBV20-1 were among four or five TRBV segments more frequent in patients than controls.

The authors incorporated unique molecular identifiers into the TCR beta cDNA libraries. Each batch of about 0.95 to 11 million T cells produced 450,000 to 500,000 cDNA molecules. From the PCR reads, TCRdb called clonotypes with MiXCR, one entry per CDR3 protein. Counted here are about 770,000 distinct CDR3 sequences, roughly 50% occurring once; the ten biggest clones make up 4.9%. The V gene lost 1 base and the J gene lost 0 bases, with 8 bases spanning the gap. The germline gives CDR1 SGHDT, CDR2 YYEEEE. This CDR3 region has 15 residues. The TCR comes from a girl aged 10 to 17 with multiple sclerosis. This chain connects TRBV5-6 to TRBJ2-1; D ambiguous. Input material: blood. The CDR3 bases are TGTGCCAGCAGCTTGTGGCCCAGCTCCTACAATGAGCAGTTCTTC. Residues: CASSLWPSSYNEQFF.